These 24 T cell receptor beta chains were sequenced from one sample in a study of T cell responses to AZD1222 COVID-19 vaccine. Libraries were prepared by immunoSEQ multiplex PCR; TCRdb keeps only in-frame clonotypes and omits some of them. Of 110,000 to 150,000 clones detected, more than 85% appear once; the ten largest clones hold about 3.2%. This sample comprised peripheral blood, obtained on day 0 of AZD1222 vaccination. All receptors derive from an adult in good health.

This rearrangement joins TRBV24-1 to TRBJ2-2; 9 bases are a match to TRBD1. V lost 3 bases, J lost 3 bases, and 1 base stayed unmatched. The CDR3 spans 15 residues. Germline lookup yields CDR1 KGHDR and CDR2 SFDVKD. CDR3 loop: CATSDRQGDTGELFF. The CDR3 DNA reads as TGTGCCACCAGTGATCGACAGGGGGACACCGGGGAGCTGTTTTTT.

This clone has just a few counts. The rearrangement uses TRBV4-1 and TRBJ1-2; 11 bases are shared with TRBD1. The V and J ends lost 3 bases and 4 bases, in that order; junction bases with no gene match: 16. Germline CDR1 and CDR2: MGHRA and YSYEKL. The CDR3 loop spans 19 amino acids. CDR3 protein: CASSQGTLRTGGWSYGYTF. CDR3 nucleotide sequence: TGCGCCAGCAGCCAGGGAACTTTGCGGACAGGGGGCTGGAGCTATGGCTACACCTTC.

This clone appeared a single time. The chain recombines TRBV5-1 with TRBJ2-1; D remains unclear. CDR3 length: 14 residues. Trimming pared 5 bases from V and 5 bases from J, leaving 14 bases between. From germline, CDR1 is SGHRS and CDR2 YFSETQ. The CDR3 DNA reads TGCGCCAGCAGGGCCGGAAACCTTAACAATGAGCAGTTCTTC. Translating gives CASRAGNLNNEQFF.

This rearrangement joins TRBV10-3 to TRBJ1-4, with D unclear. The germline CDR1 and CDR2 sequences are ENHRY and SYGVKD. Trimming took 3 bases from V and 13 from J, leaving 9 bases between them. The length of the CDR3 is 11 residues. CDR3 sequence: CAISDGPGLFF. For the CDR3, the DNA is TGTGCCATCAGTGATGGGCCAGGACTGTTTTTT.

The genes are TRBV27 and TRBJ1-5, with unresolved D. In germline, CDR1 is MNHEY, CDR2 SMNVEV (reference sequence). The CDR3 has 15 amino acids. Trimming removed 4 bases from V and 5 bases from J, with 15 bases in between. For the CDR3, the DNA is TGTGCCAGCAGTTCCCTCGGCGAGGGCGATCAGCCCCAGCATTTT. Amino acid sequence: CASSSLGEGDQPQHF.

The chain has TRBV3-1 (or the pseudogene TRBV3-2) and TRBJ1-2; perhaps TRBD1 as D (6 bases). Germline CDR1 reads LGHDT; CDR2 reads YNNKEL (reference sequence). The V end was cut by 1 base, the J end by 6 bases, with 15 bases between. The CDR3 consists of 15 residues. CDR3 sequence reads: CASSQGPGGADGYTF. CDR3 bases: TGTGCCAGCAGCCAAGGCCCGGGGGGCGCGGATGGCTACACCTTC.

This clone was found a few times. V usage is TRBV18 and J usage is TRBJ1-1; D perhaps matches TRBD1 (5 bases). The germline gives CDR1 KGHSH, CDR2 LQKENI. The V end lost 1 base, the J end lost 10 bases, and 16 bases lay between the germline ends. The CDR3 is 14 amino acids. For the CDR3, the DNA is TGTGCCAGCTCACCACATCCAGGGTCGATTCCAGCTTTCTTT. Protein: CASSPHPGSIPAFF.

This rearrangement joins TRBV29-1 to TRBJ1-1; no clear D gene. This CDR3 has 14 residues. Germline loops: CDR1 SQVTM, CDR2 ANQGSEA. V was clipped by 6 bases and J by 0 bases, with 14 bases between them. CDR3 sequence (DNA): TGCAGCGTGTGTACCGGGCCCATGAACACTGAAGCTTTCTTT. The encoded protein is CSVCTGPMNTEAFF.

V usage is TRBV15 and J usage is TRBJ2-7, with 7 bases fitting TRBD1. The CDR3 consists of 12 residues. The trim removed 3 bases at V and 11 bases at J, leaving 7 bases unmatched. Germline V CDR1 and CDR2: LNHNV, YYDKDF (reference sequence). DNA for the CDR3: TGTGCCACCAGCAGGTATACAGGGGCCGAGTACTTC. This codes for CATSRYTGAEYF.

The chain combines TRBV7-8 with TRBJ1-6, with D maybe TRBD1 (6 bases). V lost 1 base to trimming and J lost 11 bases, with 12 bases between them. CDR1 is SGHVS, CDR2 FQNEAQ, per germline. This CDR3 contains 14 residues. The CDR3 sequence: CASSLGGGRTPLHF. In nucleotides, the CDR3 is TGTGCCAGCAGCTTAGGGGGGGGCCGGACACCCCTCCACTTT.

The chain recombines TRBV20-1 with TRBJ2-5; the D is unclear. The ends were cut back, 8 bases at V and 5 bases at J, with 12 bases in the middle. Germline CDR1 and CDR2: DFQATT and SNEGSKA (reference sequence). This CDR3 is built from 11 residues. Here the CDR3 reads CSPKEQETQYF. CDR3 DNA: TGCAGTCCCAAAGAGCAGGAGACCCAGTACTTC.

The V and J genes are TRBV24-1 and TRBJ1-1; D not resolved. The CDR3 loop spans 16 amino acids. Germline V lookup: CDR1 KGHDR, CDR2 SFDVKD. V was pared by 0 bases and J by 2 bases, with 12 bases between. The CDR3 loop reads CATSDLTIQLNTEAFF. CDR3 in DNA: TGTGCCACCAGTGATTTGACGATCCAGCTAAACACTGAAGCTTTCTTT.

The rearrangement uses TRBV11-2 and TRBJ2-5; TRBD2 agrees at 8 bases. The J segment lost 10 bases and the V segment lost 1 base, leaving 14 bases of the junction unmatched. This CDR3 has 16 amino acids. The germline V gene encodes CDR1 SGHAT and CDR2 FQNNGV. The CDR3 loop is CASSLVFQRELDNQYF. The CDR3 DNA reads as TGTGCCAGCAGCTTAGTGTTCCAGCGGGAGTTAGATAACCAGTACTTC.

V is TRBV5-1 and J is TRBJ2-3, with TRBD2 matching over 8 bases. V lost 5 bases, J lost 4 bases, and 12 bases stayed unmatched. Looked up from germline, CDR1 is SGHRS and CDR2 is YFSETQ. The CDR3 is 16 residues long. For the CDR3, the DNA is TGCGCCAGCAGAGCCTTTCTCGGGAGGGCATCAGATACGCAGTATTTT. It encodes CASRAFLGRASDTQYF.

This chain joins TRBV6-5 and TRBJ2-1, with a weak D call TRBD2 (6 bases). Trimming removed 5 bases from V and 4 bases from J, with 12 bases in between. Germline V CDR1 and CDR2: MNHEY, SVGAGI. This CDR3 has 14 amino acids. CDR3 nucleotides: TGTGCCAGCAGTCGGTCTAGCGAGTACAATGAGCAGTTCTTC. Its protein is CASSRSSEYNEQFF.

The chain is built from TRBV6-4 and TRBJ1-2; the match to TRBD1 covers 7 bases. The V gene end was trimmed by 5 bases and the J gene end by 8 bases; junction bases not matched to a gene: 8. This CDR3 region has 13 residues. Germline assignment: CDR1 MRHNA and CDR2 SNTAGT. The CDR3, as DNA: TGTGCCAGCAGTCGCGATCGGACAGGCGGCTACACCTTC. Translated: CASSRDRTGGYTF.

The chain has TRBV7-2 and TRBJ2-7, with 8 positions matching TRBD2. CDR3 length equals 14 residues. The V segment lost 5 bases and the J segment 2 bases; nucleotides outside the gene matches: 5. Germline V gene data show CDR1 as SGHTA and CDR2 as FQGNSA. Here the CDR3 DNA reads TGTGCCAGCAGCAATGTAGCGGGGCCCTACGAGCAGTACTTC. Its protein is CASSNVAGPYEQYF.

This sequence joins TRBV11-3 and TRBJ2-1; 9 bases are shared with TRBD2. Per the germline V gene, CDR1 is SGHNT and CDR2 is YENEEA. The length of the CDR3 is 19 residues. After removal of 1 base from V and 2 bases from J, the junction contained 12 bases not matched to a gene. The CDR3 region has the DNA TGTGCCAGCAGCTTAGGGGCGGGAGGGCCGCCCGTCCCCTACAATGAGCAGTTCTTC. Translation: CASSLGAGGPPVPYNEQFF.

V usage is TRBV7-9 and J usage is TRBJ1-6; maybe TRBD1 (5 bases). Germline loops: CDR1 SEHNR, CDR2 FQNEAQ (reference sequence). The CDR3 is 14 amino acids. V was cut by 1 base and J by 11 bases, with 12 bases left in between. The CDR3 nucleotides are TGTGCCAGCAGCTTAGGGGGCTTAGGGACACCCCTCCACTTT. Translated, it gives CASSLGGLGTPLHF.

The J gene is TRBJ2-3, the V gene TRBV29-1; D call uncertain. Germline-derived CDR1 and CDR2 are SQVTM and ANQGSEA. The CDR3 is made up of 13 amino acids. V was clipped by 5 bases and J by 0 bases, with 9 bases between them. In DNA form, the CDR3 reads TGCAGCGTTACGTGGGCCAGCACAGATACGCAGTATTTT. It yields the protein CSVTWASTDTQYF.

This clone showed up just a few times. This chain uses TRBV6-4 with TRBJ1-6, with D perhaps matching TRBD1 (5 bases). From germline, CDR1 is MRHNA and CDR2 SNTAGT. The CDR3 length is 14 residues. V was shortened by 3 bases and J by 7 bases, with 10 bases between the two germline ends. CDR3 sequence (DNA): TGTGCCAGCAGTGAGGGGCGGGGGAATTCACCCCTCCACTTT. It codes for CASSEGRGNSPLHF.

The CDR3 protein is CASSPLMEETQYF. In DNA form, the CDR3 reads TGTGCCAGCTCACCACTGATGGAGGAGACCCAGTACTTC. The V call is TRBV18, the J call TRBJ2-5; D unclear. The germline V gene encodes CDR1 KGHSH and CDR2 LQKENI. The CDR3 runs 13 residues. Deletions cut 1 base from V and 5 bases from J, with 8 bases between.

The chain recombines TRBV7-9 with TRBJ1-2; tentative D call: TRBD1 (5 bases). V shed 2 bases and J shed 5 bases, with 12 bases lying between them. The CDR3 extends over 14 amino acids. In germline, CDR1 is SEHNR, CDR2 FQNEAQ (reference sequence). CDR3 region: CASSLSRQIYGYTF. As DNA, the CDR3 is TGTGCCAGCAGCTTAAGTAGACAGATATATGGCTACACCTTC.

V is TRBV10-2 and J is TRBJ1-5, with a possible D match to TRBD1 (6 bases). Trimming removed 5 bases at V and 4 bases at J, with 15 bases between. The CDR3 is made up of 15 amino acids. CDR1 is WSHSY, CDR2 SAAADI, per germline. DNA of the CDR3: TGCGCCAGCAGTCTGACCGGGACACATAATCAGCCCCAGCATTTT. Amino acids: CASSLTGTHNQPQHF.